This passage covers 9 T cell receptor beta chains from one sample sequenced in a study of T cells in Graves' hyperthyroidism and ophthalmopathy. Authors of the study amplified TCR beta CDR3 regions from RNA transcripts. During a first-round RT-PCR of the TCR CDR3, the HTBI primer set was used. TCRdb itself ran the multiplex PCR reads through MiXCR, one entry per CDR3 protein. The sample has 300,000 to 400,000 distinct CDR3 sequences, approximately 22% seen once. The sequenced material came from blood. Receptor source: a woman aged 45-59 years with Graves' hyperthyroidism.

CDR3 amino acids: CASSIEGHPNTEAFF. CDR3 nucleotides: TGTGCCAGTAGTATAGAGGGACACCCGAACACTGAAGCTTTCTTT. The chain links TRBV19 to TRBJ1-1, with a possible D match to TRBD1 (6 bases). From germline, CDR1 is LNHDA and CDR2 SQIVND (reference sequence). The V end was cut by 0 bases, the J end by 1 base, with 9 bases between. The CDR3 sequence is 15 residues long.

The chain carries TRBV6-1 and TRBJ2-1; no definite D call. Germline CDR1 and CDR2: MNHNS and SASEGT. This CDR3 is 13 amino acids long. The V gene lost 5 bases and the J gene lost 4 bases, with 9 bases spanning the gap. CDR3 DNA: TGTGCCAGCAGTTTCACCGGGTACAATGAGCAGTTCTTC. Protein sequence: CASSFTGYNEQFF.

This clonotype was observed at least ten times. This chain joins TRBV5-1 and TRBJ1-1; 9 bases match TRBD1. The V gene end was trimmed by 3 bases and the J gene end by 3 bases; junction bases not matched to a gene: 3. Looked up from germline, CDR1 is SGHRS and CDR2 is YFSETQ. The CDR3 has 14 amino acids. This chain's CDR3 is CASSSQGADTEAFF. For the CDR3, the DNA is TGCGCCAGCAGCTCACAGGGGGCCGACACTGAAGCTTTCTTT.

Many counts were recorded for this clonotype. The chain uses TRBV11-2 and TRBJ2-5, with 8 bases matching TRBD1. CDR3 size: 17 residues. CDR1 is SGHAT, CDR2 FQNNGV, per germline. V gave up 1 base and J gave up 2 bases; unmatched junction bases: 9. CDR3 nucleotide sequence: TGTGCCAGCAGCTTAGTACCCGGACAGGGTGGTCAAGAGACCCAGTACTTC. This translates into CASSLVPGQGGQETQYF.

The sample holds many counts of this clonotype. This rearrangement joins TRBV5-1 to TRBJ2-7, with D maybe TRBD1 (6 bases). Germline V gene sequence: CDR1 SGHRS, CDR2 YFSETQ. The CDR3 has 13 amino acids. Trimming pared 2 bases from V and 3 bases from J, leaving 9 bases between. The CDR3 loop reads CASSFNRDYEQYF. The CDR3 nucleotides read TGCGCCAGCAGCTTCAACAGGGACTACGAGCAGTACTTC.

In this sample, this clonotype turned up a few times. The CDR3: CAWSNRDARTGELFF. CDR3 DNA sequence: TGTGCCTGGAGTAACCGGGACGCACGTACCGGGGAGCTGTTTTTT. The J gene is TRBJ2-2, the V gene TRBV30; D might be TRBD1 or TRBD2, each matching 5 bases. The V and J ends lost 2 bases and 5 bases respectively, with 15 bases between them. Per the germline V gene, CDR1 is GTSNPN and CDR2 is SVGIG (reference sequence). The CDR3 contains 15 residues.

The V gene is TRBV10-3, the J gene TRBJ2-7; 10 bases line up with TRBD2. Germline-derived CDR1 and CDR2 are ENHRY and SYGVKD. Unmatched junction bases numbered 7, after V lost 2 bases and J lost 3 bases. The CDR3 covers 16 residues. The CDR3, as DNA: TGTGCCATCAGTGAGCCGGGACTAGCGTTGAACTACGAGCAGTACTTC. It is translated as CAISEPGLALNYEQYF.

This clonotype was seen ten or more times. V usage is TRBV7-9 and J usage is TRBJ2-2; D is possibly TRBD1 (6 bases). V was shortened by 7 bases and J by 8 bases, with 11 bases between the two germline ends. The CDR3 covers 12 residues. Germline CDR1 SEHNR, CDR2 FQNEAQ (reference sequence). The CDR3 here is CASIKGEGELFF. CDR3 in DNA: TGTGCCAGCATCAAGGGGGAGGGGGAGCTGTTTTTT. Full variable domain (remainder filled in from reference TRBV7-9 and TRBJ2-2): DTGVSQNPRHKITKRGQNVTFRCDPISEHNRLYWYRQTLGQGPEFLTYFQNEAQLEKSRLLSDRFSAERPKGSFSTLEIQRTEQGDSAMYLCASIKGEGELFFGEGSRLTVL.

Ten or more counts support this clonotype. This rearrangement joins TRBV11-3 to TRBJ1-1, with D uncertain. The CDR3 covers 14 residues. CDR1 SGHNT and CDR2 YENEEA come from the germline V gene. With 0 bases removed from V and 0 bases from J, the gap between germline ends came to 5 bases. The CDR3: CASSLDQVNTEAFF. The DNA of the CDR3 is TGTGCCAGCAGCTTAGACCAGGTGAACACTGAAGCTTTCTTT.